Presented here are 22 T cell receptor beta chains from one specimen sequenced in a study of T-cell memory formation after mild COVID-19. In TCRdb, the 5' RACE reads were re-called with MiXCR into one record per CDR3 protein. The table shows approximately 260,000 distinct CDR3 sequences, with under 20% occurring only once. Sequenced: PBMCs or a T cell subset sorted from them (not recorded which). These receptor sequences come from a man younger than 35 who had mild COVID-19 (a few samples of this study predate the infection). Cell type and time point are not known.

This clonotype was recorded many times. The chain combines TRBV7-3 with TRBJ2-5; tentative D call: TRBD2 (6 bases). The V gene's germline CDR1 is SGHTA and CDR2 FQGTGA. V dropped 5 bases and J dropped 1 base, with 11 bases sitting between them. The CDR3 extends over 14 amino acids. The CDR3 region has the DNA TGTGCCAGCAGCCGGGACTCTACCCAAGAGACCCAGTACTTC. Residues: CASSRDSTQETQYF.

The chain is built from TRBV12-3 or TRBV12-4 and TRBJ1-1, with 11 bases fitting TRBD1. The CDR3 is 14 amino acids. The J segment lost 5 bases and the V segment lost 6 bases, leaving 5 bases of the junction unmatched. The CDR3 bases are TGTGCCAGCAGCCGGGGACAGGGGGAAACTGAAGCTTTCTTT. It is translated as CASSRGQGETEAFF.

The J gene is TRBJ2-3, the V gene TRBV6-6, with TRBD2 matching 8 bases. The CDR3 has 14 residues. The J segment lost 4 bases and the V segment lost 4 bases, leaving 4 bases of the junction unmatched. Germline V gene sequence: CDR1 MNHNY, CDR2 SVGAGI (reference sequence). The CDR3 region is CASSWSTSADTQYF. The CDR3 DNA reads TGTGCCAGCAGTTGGTCGACTAGCGCAGATACGCAGTATTTT.

The V gene is TRBV19, the J gene TRBJ1-2; no clear D gene. Germline CDR1 reads LNHDA; CDR2 reads SQIVND (reference sequence). Trimming pared 8 bases from V and 8 bases from J, leaving 18 bases between. This CDR3 is built from 13 residues. CDR3 DNA sequence: TGTGCCAGTTCCGAAGGTATTTTGGAAGGCTACACCTTC. Its protein product is CASSEGILEGYTF.

The chain couples TRBV5-6 to TRBJ1-1, with D possibly matching TRBD1 (6 bases). The CDR3 is 13 residues long. Trimming removed 1 base at V and 8 bases at J, with 12 bases between. Looked up from germline, CDR1 is SGHDT and CDR2 is YYEEEE. In DNA, the CDR3 is TGTGCCAGCAGCTTGTCAGTACAGGGAGAAGCTTTCTTT. The encoded protein is CASSLSVQGEAFF. Full variable domain (missing parts from reference TRBV5-6 and TRBJ1-1): DAGVTQSPTHLIKTRGQQVTLRCSPKSGHDTVSWYQQALGQGPQFIFQYYEEEERQRGNFPDRFSGHQFPNYSSELNVNALLLGDSALYLCASSLSVQGEAFFGQGTRLTVV.

This clonotype was counted a few times. This chain links TRBV3-1 with TRBJ2-1; maybe TRBD2 (6 bases). V was cut by 8 bases and J by 7 bases, with 12 bases left in between. Germline V gene data show CDR1 as LGHDT and CDR2 as YNNKEL (reference sequence). The CDR3 consists of 12 residues. For the CDR3, the DNA is TGTGCCAGCGTATCCGGGGGAAATGAGCAGTTCTTC. Its protein is CASVSGGNEQFF.

The chain combines TRBV6-2 or TRBV6-3 with TRBJ2-3, with 7 bases that match TRBD1. In germline, CDR1 is MNHEY, CDR2 SVGEGT. V lost 2 bases and J lost 0; bases outside the gene matches: 5. The CDR3 length is 16 residues. CDR3 region: CASSYGDRASTDTQYF. The CDR3 nucleotides read TGTGCCAGCAGTTACGGAGACAGGGCTAGCACAGATACGCAGTATTTT.

This clonotype was detected only a few times. The chain carries TRBV28 and TRBJ2-7, with D hard to call. The V gene lost 4 bases and the J gene lost 6 bases, with 16 bases spanning the gap. Germline V gene lookup returns CDR1 MDHEN and CDR2 SYDVKM. The CDR3 totals 14 residues. For the CDR3, the DNA is TGTGCCAGCAGTTCGATAAAGGGCTGGGGCGAGCAGTACGTC. This gives the protein CASSSIKGWGEQYV.

This clonotype has ten or more counts. The chain combines TRBV27 with TRBJ2-7; D possibly corresponds to TRBD2 (5 bases). The V and J ends lost 3 bases and 4 bases respectively, with 13 bases between them. The CDR3 sequence is 14 residues long. The germline CDR1 and CDR2 sequences are MNHEY and SMNVEV (reference sequence). The CDR3 loop is CASSFGIGAYEQYV. The CDR3, as DNA: TGTGCCAGCAGTTTCGGGATCGGAGCTTACGAGCAGTACGTC.

This clonotype was seen only a few times. The chain is built from TRBV3-1 and TRBJ2-1, with a tentative D call TRBD1 (6 bases). From germline, CDR1 is LGHDT and CDR2 YNNKEL (reference sequence). The CDR3 extends over 11 amino acids. V gave up 4 bases and J gave up 13 bases, with 11 bases separating them. The CDR3 coding sequence is TGTGCCAGCAGCCTCCGGACAGAACAGTTCTTC. It codes for CASSLRTEQFF.

The chain joins TRBV14 to TRBJ1-6, with no clear D. Germline CDR1 is SGHDN and CDR2 is FVKESK. Trimming took 5 bases from V and 4 from J, leaving 9 bases between them. CDR3 length: 14 residues. The CDR3 region has the DNA TGTGCCAGCAGCAAGAGGGAATATAATTCACCCCTCCACTTT. Protein sequence: CASSKREYNSPLHF.

A few counts support this clonotype. The chain combines TRBV20-1 with TRBJ2-2, with 9 bases fitting TRBD1. The germline gives CDR1 DFQATT, CDR2 SNEGSKA (reference sequence). Trimming took 3 bases from V and 6 from J; bases not matched to a gene: 5. The CDR3 loop spans 14 amino acids. The DNA of the CDR3 is TGCAGTGCTAGCCGACAGGGGGACTCCGGGGAGCTGTTTTTT. Amino acid sequence: CSASRQGDSGELFF.

By proportion, this clonotype is medium-sized. The V gene is TRBV19, the J gene TRBJ2-1, with TRBD2 matching 8 bases. Germline CDR1 LNHDA, CDR2 SQIVND (reference sequence). V was pared by 2 bases and J by 6 bases, with 6 bases of the junction left unmatched. This CDR3 region has 15 residues. The CDR3 DNA follows: TGTGCCAGTAGTATACTGACTAGCGAAGTCAATGAGCAGTTCTTC. Protein: CASSILTSEVNEQFF.

The chain combines TRBV7-2 with TRBJ1-5; no reliable D call. Germline V gives CDR1 SGHTA, CDR2 FQGNSA. Trimming left V 9 bases short and J 5 bases short, with 14 bases between. CDR3 length equals 13 residues. The CDR3 region is CASGERVHQPQHF. For the CDR3, the DNA is TGTGCCAGTGGTGAGAGGGTGCATCAGCCCCAGCATTTT.

This clonotype turned up a few times. This chain connects TRBV6-6 to TRBJ1-1, with D perhaps matching TRBD1 (5 bases). V lost 6 bases and J 6 bases, leaving 11 bases between the germline ends. This CDR3 spans 12 amino acids. The germline V gene encodes CDR1 MNHNY and CDR2 SVGAGI (reference sequence). This CDR3 reads CASSSGRPEAFF. DNA for the CDR3: TGTGCCAGCAGCTCAGGGCGCCCTGAAGCTTTCTTT.

V and J are TRBV12-3 or TRBV12-4 and TRBJ2-3; TRBD2 might be the D (6 bases). The germline V and J ends were trimmed by 4 bases and 11 bases, with 16 bases remaining between them. CDR3 length equals 13 residues. The CDR3 coding sequence is TGTGCCAGCAGTTATACCGGGACTTTGGAGCAGTATTTT. Translating it yields CASSYTGTLEQYF.

This clonotype was seen a handful of times. This sequence joins TRBV15 and TRBJ1-1; D is uncertain. The CDR3 contains 14 residues. CDR1 is LNHNV, CDR2 YYDKDF, per germline (reference sequence). The V end was cut by 0 bases, the J end by 1 base, with 6 bases between. CDR3: CATSRDYRNTEAFF. The CDR3 DNA reads TGTGCCACCAGCAGAGATTACAGGAACACTGAAGCTTTCTTT.

The CDR3 DNA reads as TGTGCCAGCGGGCCTGGACTCTCTGTCCACGAGCAGTACTTC. It is translated as CASGPGLSVHEQYF. This rearrangement joins TRBV27 to TRBJ2-7; tentative D call: TRBD2 (5 bases). The CDR3 runs to 14 residues. Germline CDR1 and CDR2: MNHEY and SMNVEV (reference sequence). The V end was cut by 8 bases, the J end by 5 bases, with 19 bases between.

This rearrangement joins TRBV29-1 to TRBJ2-7, with 9 bases matching TRBD2. Germline-derived CDR1 and CDR2 are SQVTM and ANQGSEA. The CDR3 spans 13 residues. Trimming at V came to 6 bases and at J to 4 bases, leaving 7 bases not matched to a gene. The CDR3 DNA reads as TGCAGCGTACAACTAGCGGGCCTTTACGAGCAGTACTTC. Amino acid sequence: CSVQLAGLYEQYF.

The chain couples TRBV5-6 to TRBJ2-3; 8 positions match TRBD2. V was clipped by 4 bases and J by 2 bases; unmatched bases: 6. Germline V gene sequence: CDR1 SGHDT, CDR2 YYEEEE. The CDR3 consists of 15 residues. The CDR3 DNA reads as TGTGCCAGCAGCCCGGGGGGGGCATTCACAGATACGCAGTATTTT. Encoded protein: CASSPGGAFTDTQYF.

This clonotype was detected ten times or more. The chain joins TRBV6-2 or TRBV6-3 to TRBJ2-1; D is possibly TRBD2 (6 bases). CDR3 length: 15 amino acids. The V gene's germline CDR1 is MNHEY and CDR2 SVGEGT. Trimming pared 6 bases from V and 8 bases from J, leaving 20 bases between. The CDR3 DNA follows: TGTGCCAGCAGCTTGAATCCCGACTGGGGGGATGAGCAGTTCTTC. It is translated as CASSLNPDWGDEQFF.

This clonotype has a handful of counts. J is TRBJ2-2 and V is TRBV24-1, with a possible D match to TRBD1 (5 bases). The CDR3 extends over 13 amino acids. The germline V and J ends were trimmed by 1 base and 6 bases, with 5 bases remaining between them. Germline-derived CDR1 and CDR2 are KGHDR and SFDVKD. The CDR3 loop is CATSDFRAGELFF. CDR3 DNA: TGTGCCACCAGTGATTTCAGGGCCGGGGAGCTGTTTTTT.